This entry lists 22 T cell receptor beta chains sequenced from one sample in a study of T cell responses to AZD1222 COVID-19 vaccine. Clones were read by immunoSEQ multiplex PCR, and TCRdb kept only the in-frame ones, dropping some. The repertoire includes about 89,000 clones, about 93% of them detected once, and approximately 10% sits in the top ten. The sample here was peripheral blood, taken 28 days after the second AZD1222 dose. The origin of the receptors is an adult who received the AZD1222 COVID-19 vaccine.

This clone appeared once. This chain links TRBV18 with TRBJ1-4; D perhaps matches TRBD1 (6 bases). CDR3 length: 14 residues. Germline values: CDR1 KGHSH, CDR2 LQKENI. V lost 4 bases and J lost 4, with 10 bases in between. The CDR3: CASSQQGLNEKLFF. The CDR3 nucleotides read TGTGCCAGCTCACAACAGGGCCTTAATGAAAAACTGTTTTTT.

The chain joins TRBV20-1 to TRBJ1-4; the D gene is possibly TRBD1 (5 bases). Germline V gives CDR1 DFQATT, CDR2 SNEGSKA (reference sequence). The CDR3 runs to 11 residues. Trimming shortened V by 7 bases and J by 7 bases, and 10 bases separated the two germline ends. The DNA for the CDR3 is TGCAGTGGGGGCAGTTTTGAAAAACTGTTTTTT. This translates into CSGGSFEKLFF.

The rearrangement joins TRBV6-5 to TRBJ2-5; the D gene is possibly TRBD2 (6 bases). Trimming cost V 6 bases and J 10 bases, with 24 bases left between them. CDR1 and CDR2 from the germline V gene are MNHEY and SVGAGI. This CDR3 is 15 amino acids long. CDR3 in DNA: TGTGCCAGCAGCGTGGGGCCAGGGACCTCCGGGGGCCAGTACTTC. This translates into CASSVGPGTSGGQYF.

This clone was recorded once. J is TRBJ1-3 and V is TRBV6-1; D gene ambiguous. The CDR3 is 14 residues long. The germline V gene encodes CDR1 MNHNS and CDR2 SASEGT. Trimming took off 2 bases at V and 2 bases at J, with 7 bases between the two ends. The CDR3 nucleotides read TGTGCCAGCAGTGAACAAAGGACTGGAAACACCATATATTTT. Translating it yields CASSEQRTGNTIYF.

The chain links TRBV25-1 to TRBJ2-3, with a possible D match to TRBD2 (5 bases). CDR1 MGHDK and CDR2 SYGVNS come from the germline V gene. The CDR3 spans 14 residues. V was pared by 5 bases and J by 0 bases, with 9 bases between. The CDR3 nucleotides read TGTGCCAGCAGTATAGGGAGTAGCACAGATACGCAGTATTTT. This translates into CASSIGSSTDTQYF.

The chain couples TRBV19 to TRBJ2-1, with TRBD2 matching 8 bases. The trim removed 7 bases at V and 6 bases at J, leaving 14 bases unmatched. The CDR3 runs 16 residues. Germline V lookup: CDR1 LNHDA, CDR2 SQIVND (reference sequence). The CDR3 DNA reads TGTGCCAGTACACTGGTCGGCGGGAGGCTAGGCAATGAGCAGTTCTTC. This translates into CASTLVGGRLGNEQFF.

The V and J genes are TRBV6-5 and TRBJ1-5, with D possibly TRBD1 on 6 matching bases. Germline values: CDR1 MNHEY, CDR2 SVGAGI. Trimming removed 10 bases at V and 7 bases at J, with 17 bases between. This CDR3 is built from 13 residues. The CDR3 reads CANSPGVGQPQHF. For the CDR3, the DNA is TGTGCCAACTCCCCAGGGGTTGGCCAGCCCCAGCATTTT.

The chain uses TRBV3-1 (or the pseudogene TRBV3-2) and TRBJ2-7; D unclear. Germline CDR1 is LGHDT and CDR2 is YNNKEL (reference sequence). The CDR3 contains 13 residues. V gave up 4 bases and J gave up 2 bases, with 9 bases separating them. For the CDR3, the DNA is TGTGCCAGCAGCCCATACCATACCTACGAGCAGTACTTC. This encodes CASSPYHTYEQYF.

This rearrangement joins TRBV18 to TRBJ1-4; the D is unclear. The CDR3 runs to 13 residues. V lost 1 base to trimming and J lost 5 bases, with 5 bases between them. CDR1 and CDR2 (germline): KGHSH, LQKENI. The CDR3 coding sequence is TGTGCCAGCTCACCACTGCACAATGAAAAACTGTTTTTT. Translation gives CASSPLHNEKLFF.

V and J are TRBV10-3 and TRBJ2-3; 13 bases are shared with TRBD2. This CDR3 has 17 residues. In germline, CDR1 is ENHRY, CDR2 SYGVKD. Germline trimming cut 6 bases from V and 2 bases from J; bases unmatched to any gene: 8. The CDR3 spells CAIRRPGLAGHTDTQYF. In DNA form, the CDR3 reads TGTGCCATCAGGCGACCGGGACTAGCGGGACACACAGATACGCAGTATTTT.

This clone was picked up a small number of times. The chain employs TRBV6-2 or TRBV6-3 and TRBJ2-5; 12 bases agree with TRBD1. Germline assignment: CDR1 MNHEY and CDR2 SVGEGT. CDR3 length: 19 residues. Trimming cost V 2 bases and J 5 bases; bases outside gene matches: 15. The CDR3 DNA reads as TGTGCCAGCAGTTACCCTCTTACTCTTGGGACAGGGGGCCTTGAGACCCAGTACTTC. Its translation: CASSYPLTLGTGGLETQYF.

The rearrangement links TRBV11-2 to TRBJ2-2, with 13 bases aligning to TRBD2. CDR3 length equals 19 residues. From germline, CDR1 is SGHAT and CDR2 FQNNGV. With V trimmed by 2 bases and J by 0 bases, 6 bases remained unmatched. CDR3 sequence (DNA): TGTGCCAGCAGCTTAATTCTACTAGCGGGAGGGCCGAACACCGGGGAGCTGTTTTTT. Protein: CASSLILLAGGPNTGELFF. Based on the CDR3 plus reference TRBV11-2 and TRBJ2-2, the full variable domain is EAGVAQSPRYKIIEKRQSVAFWCNPISGHATLYWYQQILGQGPKLLIQFQNNGVVDDSQLPKDRFSAERLKGVDSTLKIQPAKLEDSAVYLCASSLILLAGGPNTGELFFGEGSRLTVL.

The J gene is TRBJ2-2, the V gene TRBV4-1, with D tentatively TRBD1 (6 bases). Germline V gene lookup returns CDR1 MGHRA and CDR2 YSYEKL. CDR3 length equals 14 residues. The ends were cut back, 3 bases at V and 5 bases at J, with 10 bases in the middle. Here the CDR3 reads CASSHNRGTGELFF. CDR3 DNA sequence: TGCGCCAGCAGCCATAATAGGGGGACCGGGGAGCTGTTTTTT.

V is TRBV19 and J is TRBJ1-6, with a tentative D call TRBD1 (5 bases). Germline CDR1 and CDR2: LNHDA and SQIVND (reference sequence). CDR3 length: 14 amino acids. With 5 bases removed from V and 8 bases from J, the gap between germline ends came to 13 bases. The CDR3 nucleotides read TGTGCCAGTAGTTTTGGGGCCGCGCATTCACCCCTCCACTTT. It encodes CASSFGAAHSPLHF.

CDR3 coding DNA: TGTGCCAGCTCACTTCGGACAGGGAGTGCGGGCACTGAAGCTTTCTTT. Protein product: CASSLRTGSAGTEAFF. This rearrangement joins TRBV18 to TRBJ1-1; 8 nucleotides match TRBD1. The CDR3 sequence is 16 residues long. The junction had 11 bases not matched to a gene; V was cut back by 4 bases and J by 4 bases. The germline V gene has CDR1 KGHSH and CDR2 LQKENI. The entire variable domain, with the rest obtained from reference TRBV18 and TRBJ1-1, is as follows: NAGVMQNPRHLVRRRGQEARLRCSPMKGHSHVYWYRQLPEEGLKFMVYLQKENIIDESGMPKERFSAEFPKEGPSILRIQQVVRGDSAAYFCASSLRTGSAGTEAFFGQGTRLTVV.

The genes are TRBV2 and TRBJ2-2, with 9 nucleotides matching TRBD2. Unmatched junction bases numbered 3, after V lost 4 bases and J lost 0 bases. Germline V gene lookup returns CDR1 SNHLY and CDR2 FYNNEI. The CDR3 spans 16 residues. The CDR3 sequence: CASSVAGVSNTGELFF. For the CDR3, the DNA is TGTGCCAGCAGTGTAGCGGGGGTCTCGAACACCGGGGAGCTGTTTTTT.

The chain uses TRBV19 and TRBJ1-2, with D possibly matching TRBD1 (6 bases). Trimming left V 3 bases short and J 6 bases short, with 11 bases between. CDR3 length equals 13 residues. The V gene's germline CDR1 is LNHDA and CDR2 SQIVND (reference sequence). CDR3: CASSISTGHGYTF. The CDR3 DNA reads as TGTGCCAGTAGTATCTCTACAGGGCATGGCTACACCTTC.

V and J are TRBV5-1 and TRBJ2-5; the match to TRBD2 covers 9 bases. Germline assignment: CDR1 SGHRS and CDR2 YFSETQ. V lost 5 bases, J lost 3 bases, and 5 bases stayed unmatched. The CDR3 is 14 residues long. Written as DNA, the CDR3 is TGCGCCAGCAGTGTCCAGCGGGGGGAAGAGACCCAGTACTTC. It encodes CASSVQRGEETQYF.

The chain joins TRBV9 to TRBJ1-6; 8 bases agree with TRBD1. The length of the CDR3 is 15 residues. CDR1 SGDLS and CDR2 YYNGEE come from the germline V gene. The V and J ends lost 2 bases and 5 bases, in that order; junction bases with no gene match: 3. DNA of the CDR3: TGTGCCAGCAGCGTTTTGACAGGGGATAATTCACCCCTCCACTTT. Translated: CASSVLTGDNSPLHF.

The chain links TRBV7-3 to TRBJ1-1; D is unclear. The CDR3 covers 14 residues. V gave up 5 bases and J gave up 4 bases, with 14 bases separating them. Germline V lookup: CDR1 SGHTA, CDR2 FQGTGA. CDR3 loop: CASSPQTRSTEAFF. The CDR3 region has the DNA TGTGCCAGCAGCCCGCAGACCCGGTCCACTGAAGCTTTCTTT.

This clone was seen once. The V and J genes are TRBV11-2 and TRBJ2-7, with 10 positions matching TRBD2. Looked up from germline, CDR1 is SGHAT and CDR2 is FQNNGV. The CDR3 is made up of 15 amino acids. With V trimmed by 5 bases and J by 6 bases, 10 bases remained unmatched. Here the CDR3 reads CASSAQLAGLGEQYF. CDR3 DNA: TGTGCCAGCAGCGCCCAACTAGCGGGATTGGGCGAGCAGTACTTC.

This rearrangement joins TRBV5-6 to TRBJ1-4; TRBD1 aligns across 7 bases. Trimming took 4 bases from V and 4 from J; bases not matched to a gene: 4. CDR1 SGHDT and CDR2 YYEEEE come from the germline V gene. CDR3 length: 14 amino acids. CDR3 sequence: CASSPGTDNEKLFF. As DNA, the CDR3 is TGTGCCAGCAGCCCGGGGACAGATAATGAAAAACTGTTTTTT.